The 15 T cell receptor beta chains reported below all come from one sample, sequenced in a study of cytomegalovirus exposure and HLA in healthy donors. Profiling relied on immunoSEQ multiplex PCR, and the TCRdb table lists in-frame clones only, not all of them. The data contain about 50,000 clones, around 90% of them singletons. Sequenced sample: PBMCs. The source is a woman younger than 45 in good health and CMV-seronegative.

V usage is TRBV30 and J usage is TRBJ2-3; 9 positions agree with TRBD2. Per germline, CDR1 GTSNPN and CDR2 SVGIG (reference sequence). After removal of 0 bases from V and 4 bases from J, the junction contained 11 bases not matched to a gene. CDR3 length equals 17 residues. CDR3: CAWSVLRTSDRSDTQYF. The CDR3, as DNA: TGTGCCTGGAGTGTACTGAGGACTAGCGATAGGTCAGATACGCAGTATTTT.

The rearrangement joins TRBV5-1 to TRBJ1-3, with D perhaps TRBD1 (6 bases). Germline V gene data show CDR1 as SGHRS and CDR2 as YFSETQ. This CDR3 has 16 amino acids. Trimming took 0 bases from V and 0 from J, leaving 10 bases between them. The CDR3 here is CASSLEGTHSGNTIYF. CDR3 nucleotides: TGCGCCAGCAGCTTGGAGGGGACACACTCTGGAAACACCATATATTTT.

The V call is TRBV27, the J call TRBJ1-4; unclear D gene. CDR1 and CDR2 (germline): MNHEY, SMNVEV (reference sequence). The CDR3 covers 16 residues. Trimming cost V 2 bases and J 7 bases, with 17 bases left between them. The chain's CDR3 is CASSLAPPTVIEKLFF. Here the CDR3 DNA reads TGTGCCAGCAGTTTAGCCCCTCCCACGGTTATTGAAAAACTGTTTTTT.

The chain combines TRBV5-1 with TRBJ2-3; 8 bases line up with TRBD2. The V segment lost 3 bases and the J segment 1 base; nucleotides outside the gene matches: 4. The CDR3 length is 15 residues. Germline V gives CDR1 SGHRS, CDR2 YFSETQ. CDR3: CASSWTSSGTDTQYF. CDR3 nucleotides: TGCGCCAGCAGCTGGACTAGCTCAGGCACAGATACGCAGTATTTT.

The rearrangement uses TRBV5-5 and TRBJ2-7; 10 bases fit TRBD1. Germline lookup yields CDR1 SGHKS and CDR2 YYEKEE (reference sequence). V shed 3 bases, J shed 4 bases, and the junction held 1 base outside the gene matches. The CDR3 spans 13 residues. The CDR3 DNA reads TGTGCCAGCAGCTGGGACAGGGGATACGAGCAGTACTTC. It yields the protein CASSWDRGYEQYF.

The rearrangement joins TRBV28 to TRBJ1-5; perhaps TRBD1 as D (5 bases). Germline CDR1 and CDR2: MDHEN and SYDVKM. The V and J ends lost 10 bases and 4 bases respectively, with 17 bases between them. This CDR3 has 14 residues. The CDR3 DNA is TGTGCCATTGACGAACCGGGGGGGAATCAGCCCCAGCATTTT. As protein: CAIDEPGGNQPQHF.

There are a few counts of this clone. CDR3 in DNA: TGTGCCAGCAGCTTAGGGAGGGGGCGGAACTATGGCTACACCTTC. Protein: CASSLGRGRNYGYTF. This chain joins TRBV7-2 and TRBJ1-2; TRBD1 aligns across 7 bases. This CDR3 comprises 15 residues. V lost 1 base and J lost 2; bases outside the gene matches: 4. Germline CDR1 and CDR2: SGHTA and FQGNSA.

This clone was picked up one time. This chain joins TRBV2 and TRBJ2-7; 7 positions agree with TRBD1. The V gene end was trimmed by 2 bases and the J gene end by 2 bases; junction bases not matched to a gene: 6. Looked up from germline, CDR1 is SNHLY and CDR2 is FYNNEI. This CDR3 is 15 amino acids long. CDR3 DNA sequence: TGTGCCAGCAGTGAATTCGGGGACAGCGCCTACGAGCAGTACTTC. It encodes CASSEFGDSAYEQYF.

This chain links TRBV27 with TRBJ1-2; 7 bases agree with TRBD1. The CDR3 contains 16 residues. Germline-derived CDR1 and CDR2 are MNHEY and SMNVEV (reference sequence). J gave up 1 base and V 4 bases, and 9 bases lay outside the gene matches. DNA of the CDR3: TGTGCCAGCAGTTCATGGGACAGTACCGATAACTATGGCTACACCTTC. As protein: CASSSWDSTDNYGYTF.

This chain connects TRBV5-1 to TRBJ2-3; 10 nucleotides align to TRBD1. V lost 4 bases to trimming and J lost 1 base; unmatched junction nucleotides: 3. The length of the CDR3 is 15 residues. Germline assignment: CDR1 SGHRS and CDR2 YFSETQ. The CDR3 coding sequence is TGCGCCAGCAGCACAGGGACAGGGGGCACAGATACGCAGTATTTT. It specifies CASSTGTGGTDTQYF.

This chain links TRBV28 with TRBJ2-5; 12 nucleotides line up with TRBD2. The CDR3 sequence is 18 residues long. Germline V gene sequence: CDR1 MDHEN, CDR2 SYDVKM. V shed 3 bases and J 3 bases; nucleotides not matched to a gene: 11. CDR3 protein: CASSFRLAGGDGKETQYF. The CDR3 coding sequence is TGTGCCAGCAGTTTCAGGCTAGCGGGAGGGGATGGGAAAGAGACCCAGTACTTC.

For the CDR3, the DNA is TGTGCCAGCAGCCCATCTCATGGGGGCCTTGAAGCTTTCTTT. Its protein is CASSPSHGGLEAFF. The chain recombines TRBV5-4 with TRBJ1-1; maybe TRBD1 (6 bases). The CDR3 runs to 14 residues. V was trimmed by 4 bases and J by 7 bases, leaving 17 bases between them. Per the germline V gene, CDR1 is SGHNT and CDR2 is YYREEE (reference sequence).

The chain combines TRBV18 with TRBJ1-4; a possible D gene is TRBD1 (5 bases). The CDR3 contains 13 residues. The germline V and J ends were trimmed by 3 bases and 8 bases, with 10 bases remaining between them. Looked up from germline, CDR1 is KGHSH and CDR2 is LQKENI. CDR3 coding DNA: TGTGCCAGCTCACCGGGGCTCGGCGAAAAACTGTTTTTT. Residues: CASSPGLGEKLFF. The full variable domain, rest sourced from reference TRBV18 and TRBJ1-4, is NAGVMQNPRHLVRRRGQEARLRCSPMKGHSHVYWYRQLPEEGLKFMVYLQKENIIDESGMPKERFSAEFPKEGPSILRIQQVVRGDSAAYFCASSPGLGEKLFFGSGTQLSVL.

The CDR3 loop is CASSNRLAGGPDTQYF. CDR3 nucleotides: TGTGCCAGCAGCAACCGACTAGCGGGAGGACCAGATACGCAGTATTTT. The genes are TRBV7-6 and TRBJ2-3, with 13 bases that match TRBD2. This CDR3 is 16 amino acids long. Germline V CDR1 and CDR2: SGHVS, FNYEAQ. The J segment lost 4 bases and the V segment lost 5 bases, leaving 6 bases of the junction unmatched.

The CDR3 region is CATSTGLAGEQYF. CDR3 nucleotide sequence: TGTGCCACCTCCACGGGCCTAGCCGGCGAGCAGTACTTC. The chain links TRBV9 to TRBJ2-7; possible D gene TRBD2, 5 bases. This CDR3 has 13 residues. Trimming took 9 bases from V and 6 from J, leaving 19 bases between them. Germline V gene lookup returns CDR1 SGDLS and CDR2 YYNGEE.